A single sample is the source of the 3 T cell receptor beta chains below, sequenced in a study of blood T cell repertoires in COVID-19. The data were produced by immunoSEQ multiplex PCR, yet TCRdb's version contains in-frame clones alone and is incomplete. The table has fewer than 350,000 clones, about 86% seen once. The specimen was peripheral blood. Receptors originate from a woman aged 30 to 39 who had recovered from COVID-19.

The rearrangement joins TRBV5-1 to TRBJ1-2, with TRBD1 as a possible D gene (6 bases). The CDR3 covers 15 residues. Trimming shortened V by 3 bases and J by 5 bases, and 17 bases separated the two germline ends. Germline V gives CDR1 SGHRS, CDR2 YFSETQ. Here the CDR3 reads CASSSDGGASYGYTF. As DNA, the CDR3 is TGCGCCAGCAGCTCCGATGGGGGGGCCTCGTATGGCTACACCTTC.

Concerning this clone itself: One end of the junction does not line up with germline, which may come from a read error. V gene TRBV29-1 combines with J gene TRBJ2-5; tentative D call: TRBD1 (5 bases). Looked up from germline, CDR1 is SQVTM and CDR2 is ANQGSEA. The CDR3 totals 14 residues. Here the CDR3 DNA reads TGCAGCGTTAAAGAAGCAGGGCCCAGTCAGACCCAGTACTTC. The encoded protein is CSVKEAGPSQTQYF.

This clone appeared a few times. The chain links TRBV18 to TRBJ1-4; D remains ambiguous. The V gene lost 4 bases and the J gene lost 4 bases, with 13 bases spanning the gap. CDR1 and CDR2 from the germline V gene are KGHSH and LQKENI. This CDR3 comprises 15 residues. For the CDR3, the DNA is TGTGCCAGCTCACTCTCCGTACAGCTTAATGAAAAACTGTTTTTT. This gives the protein CASSLSVQLNEKLFF.